This TCR beta chain appears in the sequencing data of a study of T cell repertoires in cytomegalovirus infection (dated by TCRdb to between 2017 and 2020). General notes on the study: The peptide stimulations were aimed at well-studied HLA-B-restricted epitopes as well as recently identified HLA-C-restricted CMV epitopes, whose presentation resists viral immunomodulation. Donor HLA type was relevant to the analysis, as public TCR beta signatures indicated carriage of CMV infection together with the matching HLA type. Study-wide findings and limitations: Carriers of CMV infection plus the relevant HLA type were discriminated by the cumulative frequency of public TCR beta family members in the study cohort and in an independent roughly 370-donor cohort. In the ex vivo response, HLA-C-restricted CMV-specific TCR beta clonotypes were dominant, and in two of eight donors the single most frequent clonotype came from this HLA-C-restricted group.

The instrument was an Illumina HiSeq 1500. In TCRdb, the public reads were trimmed at Q25 with fastp and aligned with MiXCR, with productive beta chains retained. Merged by CDR3 protein, the rows form single entries marked with the most common genes and DNA. This sample holds approximately 730,000 distinct CDR3 sequences; 30% to 40% were observed only once. 15% to 20% of the sample goes to the ten largest clones. Comment on this clonotype: This clone's antigen is unknown. Base-call qualities are not available, and no considerably larger clone is one nucleotide away.

What this sample's treatment or condition label stands for: in vitro stimulation with specific CMV peptide epitopes to enrich CMV-specific T cells. The germline V gene encodes CDR1 SGHNT and CDR2 YYREEE (reference sequence). Including cysteine and phenylalanine, the CDR3 has 13 amino acids. Kept here is only the CDR3 DNA, which spans 39 bases and is read in frame from base 1. Trimming costs V 5 bases and J 3 bases, and their ends lie 12 bases apart. The source material was cultured PBMCs, sampled from culture after CMV antigen stimulation. This sequence was found in a human donor in good health (CMV status not recorded). Some clones in this sample may be carry-over from other donors' samples. The rearrangement joined TRBV5-4 to TRBJ2-7; a weak D assignment points to TRBD2 (6 bases agree). The DNA is as follows: TGTGCCAGCAGTGAGGGAGGCTTCTACGAGCAGTACTTC. Its translation reads: CASSEGGFYEQYF.